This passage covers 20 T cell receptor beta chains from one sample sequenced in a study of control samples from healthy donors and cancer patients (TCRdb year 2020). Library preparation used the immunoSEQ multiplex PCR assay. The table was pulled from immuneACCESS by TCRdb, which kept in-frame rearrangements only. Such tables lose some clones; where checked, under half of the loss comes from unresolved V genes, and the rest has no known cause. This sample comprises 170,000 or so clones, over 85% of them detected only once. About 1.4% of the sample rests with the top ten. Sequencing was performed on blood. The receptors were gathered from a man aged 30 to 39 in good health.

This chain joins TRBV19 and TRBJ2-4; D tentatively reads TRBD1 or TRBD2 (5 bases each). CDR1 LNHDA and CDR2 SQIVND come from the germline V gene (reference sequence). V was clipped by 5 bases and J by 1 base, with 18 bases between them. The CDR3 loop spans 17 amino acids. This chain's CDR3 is CASSAPRGDWAKNIQYF. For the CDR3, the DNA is TGTGCCAGTAGTGCCCCGAGAGGGGATTGGGCCAAAAACATTCAGTACTTC.

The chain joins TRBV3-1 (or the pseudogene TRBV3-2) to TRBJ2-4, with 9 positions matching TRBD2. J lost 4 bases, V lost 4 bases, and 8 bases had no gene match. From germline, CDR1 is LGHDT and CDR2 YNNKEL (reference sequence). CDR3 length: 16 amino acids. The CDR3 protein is CASSRRTSADKNIQYF. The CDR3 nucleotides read TGTGCCAGCAGCCGACGGACTAGCGCGGATAAAAACATTCAGTACTTC.

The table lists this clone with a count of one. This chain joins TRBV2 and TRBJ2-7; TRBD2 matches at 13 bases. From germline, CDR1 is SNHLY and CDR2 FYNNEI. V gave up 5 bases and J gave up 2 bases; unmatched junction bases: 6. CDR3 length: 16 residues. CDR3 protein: CASSFQLAGGTYEQYF. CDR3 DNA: TGTGCCAGCAGTTTCCAACTAGCGGGGGGGACCTACGAGCAGTACTTC. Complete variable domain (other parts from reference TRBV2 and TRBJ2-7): EPEVTQTPSHQVTQMGQEVILRCVPISNHLYFYWYRQILGQKVEFLVSFYNNEISEKSEIFDDQFSVERPDGSNFTLKIRSTKLEDSAMYFCASSFQLAGGTYEQYFGPGTRLTVT.

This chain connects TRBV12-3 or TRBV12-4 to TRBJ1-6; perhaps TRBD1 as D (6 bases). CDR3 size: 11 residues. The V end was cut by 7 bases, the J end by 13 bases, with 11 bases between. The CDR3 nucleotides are TGTGCCAGCACTACGAGGGGGCCCCTCCACTTT. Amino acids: CASTTRGPLHF.

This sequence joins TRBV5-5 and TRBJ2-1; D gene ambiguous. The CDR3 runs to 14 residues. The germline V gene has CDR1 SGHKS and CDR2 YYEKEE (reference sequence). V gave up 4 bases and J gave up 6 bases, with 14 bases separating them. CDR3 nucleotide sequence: TGTGCCAGCAGCCCCGGCCCGGCCCCCAATGAGCAGTTCTTC. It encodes CASSPGPAPNEQFF.

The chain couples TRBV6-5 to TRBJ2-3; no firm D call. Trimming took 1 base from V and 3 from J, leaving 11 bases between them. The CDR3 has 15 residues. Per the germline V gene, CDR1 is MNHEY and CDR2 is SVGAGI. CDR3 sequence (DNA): TGTGCCAGCAGTTACTTAGGGCAGCAAACAGATACGCAGTATTTT. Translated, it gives CASSYLGQQTDTQYF.

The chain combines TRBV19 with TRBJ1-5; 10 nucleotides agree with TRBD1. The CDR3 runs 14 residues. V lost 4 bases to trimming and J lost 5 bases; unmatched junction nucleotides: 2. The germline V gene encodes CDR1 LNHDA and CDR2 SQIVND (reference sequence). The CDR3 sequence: CASSTGTGDQPQHF. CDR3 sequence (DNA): TGTGCCAGTAGTACCGGGACAGGGGATCAGCCCCAGCATTTT.

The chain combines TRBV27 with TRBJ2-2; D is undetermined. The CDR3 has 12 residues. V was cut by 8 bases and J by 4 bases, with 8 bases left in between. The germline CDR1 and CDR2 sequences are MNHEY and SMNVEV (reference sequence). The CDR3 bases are TGTGCCAGCCGCTACACCACCGGGGAGCTGTTTTTT. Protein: CASRYTTGELFF.

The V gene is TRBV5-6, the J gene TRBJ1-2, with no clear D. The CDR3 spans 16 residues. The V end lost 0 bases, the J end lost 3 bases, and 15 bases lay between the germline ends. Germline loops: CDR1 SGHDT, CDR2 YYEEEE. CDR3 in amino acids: CASSLGINFGDYGYTF. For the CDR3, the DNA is TGTGCCAGCAGCTTGGGCATAAACTTTGGGGACTATGGCTACACCTTC.

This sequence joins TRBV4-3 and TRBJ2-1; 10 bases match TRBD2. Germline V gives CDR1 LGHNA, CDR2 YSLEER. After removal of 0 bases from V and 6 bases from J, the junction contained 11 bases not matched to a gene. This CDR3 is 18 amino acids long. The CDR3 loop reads CASSQDRSGGATGNEQFF. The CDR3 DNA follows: TGCGCCAGCAGCCAAGACCGGAGCGGGGGGGCAACTGGCAATGAGCAGTTCTTC.

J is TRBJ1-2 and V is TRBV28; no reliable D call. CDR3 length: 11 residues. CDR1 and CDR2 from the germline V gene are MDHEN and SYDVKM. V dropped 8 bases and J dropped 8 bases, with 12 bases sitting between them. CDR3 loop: CASSDPWGYTF. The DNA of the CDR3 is TGTGCCAGCTCGGACCCCTGGGGCTACACCTTC.

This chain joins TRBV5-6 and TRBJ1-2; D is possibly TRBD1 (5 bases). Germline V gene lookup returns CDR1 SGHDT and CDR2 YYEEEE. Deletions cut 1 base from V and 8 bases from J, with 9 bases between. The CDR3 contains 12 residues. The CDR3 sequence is CASSLRRGGYTF. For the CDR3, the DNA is TGTGCCAGCAGCTTGAGGAGGGGCGGCTACACCTTC.

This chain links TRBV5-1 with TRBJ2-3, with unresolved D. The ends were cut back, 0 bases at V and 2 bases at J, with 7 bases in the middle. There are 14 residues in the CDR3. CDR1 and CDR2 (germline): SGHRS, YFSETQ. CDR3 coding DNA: TGCGCCAGCAGCTTGGCCGGCACCACAGATACGCAGTATTTT. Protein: CASSLAGTTDTQYF.

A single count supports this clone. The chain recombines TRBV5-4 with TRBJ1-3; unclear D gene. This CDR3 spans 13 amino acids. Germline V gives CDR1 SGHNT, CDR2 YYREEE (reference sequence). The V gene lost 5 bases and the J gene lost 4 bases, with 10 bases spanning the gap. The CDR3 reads CASSKAMGNTIYF. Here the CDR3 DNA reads TGTGCCAGCAGTAAGGCCATGGGAAACACCATATATTTT.

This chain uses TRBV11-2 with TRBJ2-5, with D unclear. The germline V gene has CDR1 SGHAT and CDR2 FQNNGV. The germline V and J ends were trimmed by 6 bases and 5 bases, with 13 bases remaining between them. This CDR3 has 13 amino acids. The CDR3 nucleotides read TGTGCCAGCAGTAACGAAGTCGAGGAGACCCAGTACTTC. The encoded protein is CASSNEVEETQYF. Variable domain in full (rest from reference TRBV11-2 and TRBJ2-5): EAGVAQSPRYKIIEKRQSVAFWCNPISGHATLYWYQQILGQGPKLLIQFQNNGVVDDSQLPKDRFSAERLKGVDSTLKIQPAKLEDSAVYLCASSNEVEETQYFGPGTRLLVL.

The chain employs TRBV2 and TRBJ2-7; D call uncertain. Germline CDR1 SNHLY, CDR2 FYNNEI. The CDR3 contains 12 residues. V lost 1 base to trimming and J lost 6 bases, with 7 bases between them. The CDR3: CASSEGRAEQYF. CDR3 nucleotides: TGTGCCAGCAGTGAAGGCCGCGCCGAGCAGTACTTC.

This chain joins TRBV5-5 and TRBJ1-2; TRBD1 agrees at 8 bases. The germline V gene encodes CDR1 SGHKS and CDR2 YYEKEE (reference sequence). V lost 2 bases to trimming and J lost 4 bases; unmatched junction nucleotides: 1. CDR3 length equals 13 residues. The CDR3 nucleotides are TGTGCCAGCAGCTTCGGGACAGGCTATGGCTACACCTTC. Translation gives CASSFGTGYGYTF.

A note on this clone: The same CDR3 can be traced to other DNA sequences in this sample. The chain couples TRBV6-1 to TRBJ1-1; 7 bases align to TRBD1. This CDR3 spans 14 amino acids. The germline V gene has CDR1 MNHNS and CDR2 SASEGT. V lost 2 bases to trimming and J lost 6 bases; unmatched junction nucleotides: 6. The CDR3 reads CASSEPRTGAEAFF. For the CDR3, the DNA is TGTGCCAGCAGTGAACCTAGGACAGGTGCTGAAGCTTTCTTT.

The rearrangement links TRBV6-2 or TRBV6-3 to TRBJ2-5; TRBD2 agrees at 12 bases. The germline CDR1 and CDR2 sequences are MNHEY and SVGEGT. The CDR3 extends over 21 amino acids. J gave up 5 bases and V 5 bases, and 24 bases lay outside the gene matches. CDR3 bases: TGTGCCAGCAGTCCCTCGGGACTAGCGGGCTTCATCTCTCCCTCGGGGGAGACCCAGTACTTC. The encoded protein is CASSPSGLAGFISPSGETQYF.

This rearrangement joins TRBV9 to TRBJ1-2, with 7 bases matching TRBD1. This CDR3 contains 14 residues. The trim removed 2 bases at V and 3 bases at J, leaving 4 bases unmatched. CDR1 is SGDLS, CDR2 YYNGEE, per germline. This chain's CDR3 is CASSVPGGDYGYTF. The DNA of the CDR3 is TGTGCCAGCAGCGTTCCAGGGGGGGACTATGGCTACACCTTC.